The clone carrying this T cell receptor (beta chain) came up a few times. Antigen unknown. The data stem from a study of cytomegalovirus exposure and HLA in healthy donors. PCR primers comprised 60 Vbeta and 13 Jbeta primers. Clones were read by immunoSEQ multiplex PCR, and TCRdb kept only the in-frame ones, dropping some. The sample holds 150,000 to 200,000 clones, around 85% seen once. The study's findings and limits: The likely explanation for a cluster of highly shared sequence variants was sequencing artifact.

Germline V gene lookup returns CDR1 SGHRS and CDR2 YFSETQ. Trimming pared 0 bases from V and 5 bases from J, leaving 14 bases between. The CDR3 totals 15 residues. The source is a man aged 18 to 35 in good health and CMV-seronegative. The chain has TRBV5-1 and TRBJ2-5; D gene ambiguous. The sequenced material came from PBMCs. CDR3 protein: CASSLERPPRETQYF. In DNA form, the CDR3 reads TGCGCCAGCAGCTTGGAGCGTCCCCCGCGGGAGACCCAGTACTTC.